The clone carrying this T cell receptor (beta chain) was picked up one time. Its cognate antigen is unknown. Assay: immunoSEQ multiplex PCR; the TCRdb copy retains only in-frame clones and omits some. The sample has 18,000 or so clones; about 70% are singletons. This sample is part of a study of CD4 T cells in relation to SARS-CoV-2 and coronaviruses. Study summary: The negative reference was HIV-1 Nef peptide pool or peptide-free culture. Shared crossreactive spike epitopes were mapped to their HLA restriction.

Notes on the study in general: No crossreactivity against non-spike viral proteins was tested here.

Between the trimmed V and J ends, which lost 0 bases and 3 bases, there was a span of 12 bases. Per germline, CDR1 KGHSH and CDR2 LQKENI. This CDR3 contains 16 residues. Before the COVID-19 pandemic, during about 2011-2019, CD4+ T cells were taken from unexposed donors. Isolation of CD4+ T cells took place after less than twelve days in culture. As cell numbers allowed, unexposed-donor CD4+ T cells faced SARS-CoV-2 S/N and four cold-coronavirus spikes. The chain is built from TRBV18 and TRBJ2-4; unclear D gene. Sequencing was performed on CD4+ T cells from PBMCs, cultured in vitro. The receptor was derived from a human donor in good health. CDR3 nucleotides: TGTGCCAGCTCACCACCGGGCTATGTTGGCAAAAACATTCAGTACTTC. Translating gives CASSPPGYVGKNIQYF.